The entry below gives a single TCR beta chain sequence along with its context. This record comes from a study of OX40 agonist ivuxolimab in advanced cancers. Looking at the study overall: Patients were dosed with the agonistic anti-OX40 (CD134) antibody ivuxolimab. Cancers in dose escalation were hepatocellular, melanoma, renal cell and head and neck.

V dropped 4 bases and J dropped 12; count of bases not matched to a gene: 5. The CDR3 totals 14 residues. Per the germline V gene, CDR1 is MDHEN and CDR2 is SYDVKM. Sampled blood was obtained at baseline, cycle 4 day 1, and cycle 7 day 1. The method was immunoSEQ multiplex PCR; TCRdb's version includes in-frame clones alone and lacks a portion of them. The sample carries about 91,000 clones, 84% recorded once. The TCR originated in an adult with an advanced solid tumor such as melanoma, head and neck, liver or kidney cancer. Source: CD4+ or CD8+ T cells sorted from blood, taken in a trial of the OX40 agonist ivuxolimab. The chain combines TRBV28 with TRBJ2-1; 14 nucleotides agree with TRBD2. CDR3 sequence: CASSSRTSGGRQFF. As DNA, the CDR3 is TGTGCCAGCAGTTCTAGGACTAGCGGGGGGCGGCAGTTCTTC.